Below are 16 T cell receptor beta chains sequenced from a single sample in a study of blood T cells in healthy people across ages. Primed by a sample-barcoded 5' primer and a J-beta primer mix, a second PCR proceeded for about 7 to 12 cycles. One entry per CDR3 protein, called by TCRdb with MiXCR from the 5' RACE reads. The sample records 600,000 to 850,000 distinct CDR3 sequences, roughly 25% being singletons. These data were likewise used in another study, on T cells of mothers and their children.

Sequenced: blood. These receptors were taken from a boy aged 5-17 years in good health.

This clonotype was detected only a few times. The chain has TRBV11-2 and TRBJ2-7; 8 nucleotides agree with TRBD2. The CDR3 contains 17 residues. Germline lookup yields CDR1 SGHAT and CDR2 FQNNGV. Trimming at V came to 5 bases and at J to 6 bases, leaving 18 bases not matched to a gene. In nucleotides, the CDR3 is TGTGCCAGCAGCCCTCCGCATGCTGGGACTAGTCCCGGCGAGCAGTACTTC. Residues: CASSPPHAGTSPGEQYF.

Notes on this clonotype: At one boundary the junction diverges from the germline segment, which might be a read error. The gene calls are TRBV28 and TRBJ1-2; no firm D call. The CDR3 sequence is 14 residues long. The V gene's germline CDR1 is MDHEN and CDR2 SYDVKM. For the CDR3, the DNA is TGTGCCAGCAGTCCACCGACACTCCGCTATGGCCACACCTTC. Its protein product is CASSPPTLRYGHTF.

This clonotype has only a few counts. The chain recombines TRBV27 with TRBJ2-2; TRBD1 is a possible D gene (5 bases). Germline CDR1 is MNHEY and CDR2 is SMNVEV (reference sequence). Trimming pared 4 bases from V and 8 bases from J, leaving 14 bases between. The length of the CDR3 is 14 residues. Here the CDR3 reads CASSSAGPRGELFF. CDR3 bases: TGTGCCAGCAGTTCTGCAGGGCCTCGGGGGGAGCTGTTTTTT.

This clonotype was counted between two and nine times. The chain has TRBV12-3 or TRBV12-4 and TRBJ2-2, with a tentative D call TRBD2 (6 bases). Trimming took off 7 bases at V and 7 bases at J, with 16 bases between the two ends. CDR3 size: 14 residues. CDR3 sequence (DNA): TGTGCCAGCACCCTAGGCCGGGAGAGCGGGGAGCTGTTTTTT. This sequence encodes CASTLGRESGELFF.

This clonotype was recorded many times. The chain has TRBV5-1 and TRBJ2-1; D not certain. Germline CDR1 and CDR2: SGHRS and YFSETQ. This CDR3 has 13 residues. V was clipped by 1 base and J by 2 bases, with 4 bases between them. CDR3 loop: CASSLTTYNEQFF. The CDR3 DNA reads TGCGCCAGCAGCTTGACTACCTACAATGAGCAGTTCTTC. The full variable domain, its missing parts supplied by reference TRBV5-1 and TRBJ2-1, is KAGVTQTPRYLIKTRGQQVTLSCSPISGHRSVSWYQQTPGQGLQFLFEYFSETQRNKGNFPGRFSGRQFSNSRSEMNVSTLELGDSALYLCASSLTTYNEQFFGPGTRLTVL.

This chain links TRBV12-3 or TRBV12-4 with TRBJ2-1; D possibly corresponds to TRBD1 (7 bases). The CDR3 has 12 amino acids. V dropped 7 bases and J dropped 10 bases, with 14 bases sitting between them. The chain's CDR3 is CASTPGGQEQFF. The CDR3 DNA sequence: TGTGCCAGCACCCCCGGGGGACAGGAGCAGTTCTTC.

The CDR3 DNA reads TGCAGCGTTGCGGGGAAGTGCCAAGAGACCCAGTACTTC. Translating it yields CSVAGKCQETQYF. The chain is built from TRBV29-1 and TRBJ2-1, with a weak D call TRBD2 (5 bases). The DNA end is a closer match to TRBJ2-5, so the J assignment may be wrong. The germline V gene has CDR1 SQVTM and CDR2 ANQGSEA. CDR3 length: 13 residues.

This chain joins TRBV5-1 and TRBJ2-3; 9 bases are shared with TRBD2. The CDR3 loop spans 17 amino acids. The germline gives CDR1 SGHRS, CDR2 YFSETQ. The ends lost 1 base at V and 0 bases at J; junction bases unmatched: 6. The CDR3 sequence: CASSLLRGGLSTDTQYF. For the CDR3, the DNA is TGCGCCAGCAGCTTGTTGCGGGGGGGCCTAAGCACAGATACGCAGTATTTT.

V is TRBV29-1 and J is TRBJ2-1; tentative D call: TRBD2 (5 bases). The CDR3 consists of 13 residues. V lost 8 bases, J lost 5 bases, and 16 bases lay in between. The germline gives CDR1 SQVTM, CDR2 ANQGSEA. The CDR3 region has the DNA TGCAGCACCTATATCGGGATAGACAATGAGCAGTTCTTC. Amino acid sequence: CSTYIGIDNEQFF.

This clonotype was seen only a few times. The chain couples TRBV2 to TRBJ1-2; 9 bases are a match to TRBD1. The CDR3 has 12 residues. Per germline, CDR1 SNHLY and CDR2 FYNNEI. V shed 6 bases, J shed 8 bases, and the junction held 4 bases outside the gene matches. The CDR3: CASRGQGIGYTF. CDR3 coding DNA: TGTGCCAGCAGGGGACAGGGAATCGGCTACACCTTC.

This rearrangement joins TRBV6-2 or TRBV6-3 to TRBJ2-5; no firm D call. The J call may be mistaken, given a closer DNA end match to TRBJ2-7. CDR1 and CDR2 from the germline V gene are MNHEY and SVGEGT. The CDR3 extends over 15 amino acids. CDR3 loop: CASSYDKTSLYEQYF. DNA of the CDR3: TGTGCCAGCAGTTACGACAAAACCTCCCTCTACGAGCAGTACTTC.

The V and J genes are TRBV5-6 and TRBJ1-2; the D gene is possibly TRBD1 (5 bases). V lost 5 bases, J lost 8 bases, and 28 bases lay in between. Germline V gene data show CDR1 as SGHDT and CDR2 as YYEEEE. This CDR3 is built from 17 residues. CDR3 nucleotides: TGTGCCAGCAGTTACGACGGGACCGCGCTGTCTAGTGGGGGCTACACCTTC. Protein sequence: CASSYDGTALSSGGYTF.

A few counts support this clonotype. This sequence joins TRBV28 and TRBJ2-4; D gene ambiguous. Germline CDR1 reads MDHEN; CDR2 reads SYDVKM. This CDR3 has 15 amino acids. The V and J ends lost 8 bases and 0 bases respectively, with 14 bases between them. DNA for the CDR3: TGTGCCAGCTTATCCCAACAGCTAGCCAAAAACATTCAGTACTTC. It translates to CASLSQQLAKNIQYF. The whole variable domain, filled in from reference TRBV28 and TRBJ2-4, reads DVKVTQSSRYLVKRTGEKVFLECVQDMDHENMFWYRQDPGLGLRLIYFSYDVKMKEKGDIPEGYSVSREKKERFSLILESASTNQTSMYLCASLSQQLAKNIQYFGAGTRLSVL.

Only a few counts were recorded for this clonotype. This sequence joins TRBV6-5 and TRBJ2-7, with D possibly TRBD1 on 6 matching bases. The CDR3 spans 15 residues. Germline lookup yields CDR1 MNHEY and CDR2 SVGAGI. Deletions cut 0 bases from V and 2 bases from J, with 11 bases between. This chain's CDR3 is CASSYSQQGPYEQYF. Written as DNA, the CDR3 is TGTGCCAGCAGTTACTCCCAACAGGGCCCCTACGAGCAGTACTTC.

The chain carries TRBV20-1 and TRBJ2-3, with D possibly matching TRBD1 (5 bases). From germline, CDR1 is DFQATT and CDR2 SNEGSKA (reference sequence). This CDR3 has 13 amino acids. Trimming pared 6 bases from V and 6 bases from J, leaving 16 bases between. The DNA for the CDR3 is TGCAGTGCAAAGGCAGGGCCTTTGGATACGCAGTATTTT. It encodes CSAKAGPLDTQYF.

This clonotype showed up just a few times. V is TRBV9 and J is TRBJ2-5; D unclear. CDR1 SGDLS and CDR2 YYNGEE come from the germline V gene. The CDR3 is 15 amino acids. The V and J ends lost 7 bases and 0 bases respectively, with 16 bases between them. The CDR3 protein is CASSDGPMYQETQYF. The CDR3 nucleotides are TGTGCCAGCTCAGACGGTCCGATGTACCAAGAGACCCAGTACTTC.